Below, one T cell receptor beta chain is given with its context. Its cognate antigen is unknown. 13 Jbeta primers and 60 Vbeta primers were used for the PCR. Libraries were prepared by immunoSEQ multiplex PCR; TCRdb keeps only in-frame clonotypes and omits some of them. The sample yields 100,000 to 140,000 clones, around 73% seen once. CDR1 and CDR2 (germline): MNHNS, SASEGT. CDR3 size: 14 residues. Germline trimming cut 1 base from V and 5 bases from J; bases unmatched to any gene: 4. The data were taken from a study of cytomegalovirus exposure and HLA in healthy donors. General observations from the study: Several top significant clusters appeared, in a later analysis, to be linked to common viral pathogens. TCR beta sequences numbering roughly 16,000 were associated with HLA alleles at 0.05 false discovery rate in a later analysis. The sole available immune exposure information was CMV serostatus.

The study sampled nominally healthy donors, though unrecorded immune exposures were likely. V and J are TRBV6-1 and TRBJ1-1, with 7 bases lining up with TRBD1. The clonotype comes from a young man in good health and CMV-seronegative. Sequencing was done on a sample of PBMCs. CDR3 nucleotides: TGTGCCAGCAGTGAAGGACAGGGAGGTACTGAAGCTTTCTTT. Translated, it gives CASSEGQGGTEAFF.